This T cell receptor (beta chain) comes out of a study of shared clonotypes between healthy human individuals. Looking at the study overall: Each donor contributed plates that comprised three CD4 naive, three CD4 memory, two CD8 naive and one CD8 memory. Study results and caveats: Naive subsets usually exceeded memory subsets in estimated richness.

An even split of each subset's genomic DNA across several immunoSEQ plates was performed. Assay used: immunoSEQ multiplex PCR; TCRdb lists only in-frame clones, some missing. The profile shows over a million clones, roughly 96% of them singletons. The study separated CD4+ cells into CD45RA+ naive and CD45RA-negative memory subsets. CDR1 and CDR2 from the germline V gene are KGHSH and LQKENI. Trimming removed 3 bases from V and 0 bases from J, with 10 bases in between. The CDR3 is 15 amino acids. A few counts support this clone. Its antigen is unidentified. The rearrangement joins TRBV18 to TRBJ2-3, with D tentatively TRBD2 (6 bases). Sequenced: naive CD4+ T cells sorted from blood. Subset described: CD45RA+ positively selected. This clonotype originated in a man younger than 40 in good health. CDR3 sequence (DNA): TGTGCCAGCTCACCGGGAGGATCTAGCACAGATACGCAGTATTTT. This gives the protein CASSPGGSSTDTQYF.